This is a list of T cell receptor beta chains from one sample in a study of blood T cell repertoires in COVID-19. Only in-frame clones appear in the TCRdb table, and some are missing; sequencing was by immunoSEQ multiplex PCR. The sample lists around 160,000 clones, 85% to 90% occurring once. The sample taken for sequencing was peripheral blood. The receptors were gathered from a man younger than 35 with acute or convalescent COVID-19. Each CDR3 is given with its conserved first and last residue. A D gene is named only where the DNA matches it firmly. Clone size is shown for a subset of rows, as once, few, many or a class of expanded clone.

clone size,V gene,J gene,D gene,CDR3 DNA,CDR3 protein
.,TRBV27,TRBJ1-1,.,TGTGCCAGCATGGAGGGGTTTCGGGCTTTCTTT,CASMEGFRAFF
.,TRBV28,TRBJ2-1,TRBD2,TGTGCCAGCAGTTTACGGACTAGAGGATCGCAGTTCTTC,CASSLRTRGSQFF
.,TRBV28,TRBJ2-3,.,TGTGCCAGCAGTTCTCAGAATACGCAGTATTTT,CASSSQNTQYF
few,TRBV28,TRBJ2-1,.,TGTGCCAGCAGTTCAGGGTTTGTAAATGAGCAGTTCTTC,CASSSGFVNEQFF
.,TRBV2,TRBJ2-2,TRBD1,TGTGCCAGCAGTCGAGCAGGGGGCACCGGGGAGCTGTTTTTT,CASSRAGGTGELFF
.,TRBV5-1,TRBJ1-2,TRBD1,TGCGCCAGCAGCTTAGGACTGGGACAGGGCAACTATGGCTACACCTTC,CASSLGLGQGNYGYTF
.,TRBV25-1,TRBJ2-7,TRBD1,TGTGCCAGCAGCAGACAGGGATTCCAGTACTTC,CASSRQGFQYF
.,TRBV10-3,TRBJ2-2,.,TGTGCCATCAATCCAGAAAAGAACACCGGGGAGCTGTTTTTT,CAINPEKNTGELFF
.,TRBV18,TRBJ1-3,TRBD1,TGTGCCAGCTCACCTGGGACAGAAGGAAACACCATATATTTT,CASSPGTEGNTIYF
.,TRBV5-1,TRBJ2-6,TRBD1,TGCGCCAGCAAGAATGGACAGGGCCCCTCTGGGGCCAACGTCCTGACTTTC,CASKNGQGPSGANVLTF
.,TRBV7-2,TRBJ2-7,TRBD1,TGTGCCAGCAGCTTACGGGACAGGGACTACGAGCAGTACTTC,CASSLRDRDYEQYF
once,TRBV12-3/TRBV12-4,TRBJ2-1,TRBD1,TGTGCCAGCAGTTCCGGGACAGTAAATGAGCAGTTCTTC,CASSSGTVNEQFF
.,TRBV24-1,TRBJ2-5,TRBD1,TGTGCCACCAGTGGAATGGGACAGAACTACCAAGAGACCCAGTACTTC,CATSGMGQNYQETQYF
once,TRBV28,TRBJ2-1,TRBD2,TGTGCCAGCAGAAAGCGGGGGACTTACAATGAGCAGTTCTTC,CASRKRGTYNEQFF
.,TRBV10-3,TRBJ2-5,.,TGTGCCATCAAGCGGCCTGAAGGAGAGACCCAGTACTTC,CAIKRPEGETQYF
.,TRBV7-2,TRBJ2-7,.,TGTGCCAGCAGTCTTTGGGACTCGGACTACGAGCAGTACTTC,CASSLWDSDYEQYF
.,TRBV7-8,TRBJ1-5,.,TGTGCCAGCAGCTTACTACCGAATAGCAATCAGCCCCAGCATTTT,CASSLLPNSNQPQHF
.,TRBV4-2,TRBJ2-7,TRBD2,TGTGCCAGCAGCCAAGAACTAGCGGGGAACTACGAGCAGTACTTC,CASSQELAGNYEQYF
.,TRBV11-2,TRBJ1-1,.,TGTGCCAGCAGCCCCAGTCGGGGGGAAAACACTGAAGCTTTCTTT,CASSPSRGENTEAFF
.,TRBV18,TRBJ1-1,.,TGTGCCAGCTCAACAAAAGGGGAATACACTGAAGCTTTCTTT,CASSTKGEYTEAFF
.,TRBV10-3,TRBJ1-6,.,TGTGCCATCAGTGATTCACGCCCCGAGGCTAATTCACCCCTCCACTTT,CAISDSRPEANSPLHF
.,TRBV11-2,TRBJ2-5,.,TGTGCCAGCAGCTTTCTCGGAGAGACCCAGTACTTC,CASSFLGETQYF
once,TRBV5-4,TRBJ1-2,TRBD1,TGTGCCAGCAGACGACAGGGTATCGATGGCTACACCTTC,CASRRQGIDGYTF
.,TRBV6-5,TRBJ2-2,TRBD1,TGTGCCAGCAGCCGGGACAGGGGCACCGGGGAGCTGTTTTTT,CASSRDRGTGELFF
.,TRBV13,TRBJ2-1,TRBD1,TGTGCCAGCAGCTCGGAGGGGACAGGGCGGGTATACAATGAGCAGTTCTTC,CASSSEGTGRVYNEQFF
.,TRBV12-3/TRBV12-4,TRBJ1-2,.,TGTGCCAGCACTACGGGGGGGGTCTATGGCTACACCTTC,CASTTGGVYGYTF
.,TRBV7-9,TRBJ2-7,.,TGTGCCAGCAGCCCAACAAAGTCCAGGGAGCAGTACTTC,CASSPTKSREQYF
.,TRBV7-2,TRBJ2-7,.,TGTGCCAGCAGCTTAACAGCTACCTACGAGCAGTACTTC,CASSLTATYEQYF
.,TRBV6-5,TRBJ1-1,.,TGTGCCAGCAGTTACTCTAGGGGGTTGAACACTGAAGCTTTCTTT,CASSYSRGLNTEAFF
.,TRBV3-1/TRBV3-2,TRBJ1-2,.,TGTGCCAGCAGCCAAGATTTGGGAGGGGTGAGTGGCTACACCTTC,CASSQDLGGVSGYTF
.,TRBV5-1,TRBJ1-3,.,TGCGCCAGCAGCTTGGGGACAGTAGGGTATAACACCATATATTTT,CASSLGTVGYNTIYF
.,TRBV5-6,TRBJ1-5,TRBD1,TGTGCCAGCAGCTCGGTGGACAGGGGGGACAATCAGCCCCAGCATTTT,CASSSVDRGDNQPQHF
.,TRBV14,TRBJ2-7,.,TGTGCCAGCAGCCCTCTTAATTCTATCGCCTACGAGCAGTACTTC,CASSPLNSIAYEQYF
.,TRBV5-6,TRBJ2-3,.,TGTGCCAGCAGCTCAGGTTGGAGGGTCGCAGATACGCAGTATTTT,CASSSGWRVADTQYF
.,TRBV10-1,TRBJ1-2,.,TGCGCCAGCAGCCTAAACAGGGATTATGGCTACACCTTC,CASSLNRDYGYTF
.,TRBV29-1,TRBJ2-7,.,TGCAGCGTTAAGGTCAGGCCAGGGGAGCTAGAAATATACGAGCAGTACTTC,CSVKVRPGELEIYEQYF
.,TRBV5-4,TRBJ2-2,.,TGTGCCAGCAGCTTGGTTGGCTACACCGGGGAGCTGTTTTTT,CASSLVGYTGELFF
few,TRBV5-1,TRBJ1-1,TRBD1,TGCGCCAGCAGCCCGGGACAGGGCACTGAAGCTTTCTTT,CASSPGQGTEAFF
.,TRBV2,TRBJ2-7,.,TGTGCCAGCCAGGTACAGGTCTCCTACGAGCAGTACTTC,CASQVQVSYEQYF
once,TRBV6-6,TRBJ2-3,.,TGTGCCAGCAGTTACGTCGCAGATACGCAGTATTTT,CASSYVADTQYF
.,TRBV13,TRBJ1-4,.,TGTGCCAGCAGCTTAAAGGGCGTCAGGGGTGATGAAAAACTGTTTTTT,CASSLKGVRGDEKLFF
.,TRBV11-3,TRBJ1-1,.,TGTGCCAGCAGCTTAGCGCAGGACACTGAAGCTTTCTTT,CASSLAQDTEAFF
.,TRBV20-1,TRBJ2-4,TRBD2,TGCAGTGCTAGGAGTGGGACTACCTACTTC,CSARSGTTYF
.,TRBV7-2,TRBJ2-2,TRBD1,TGTGCCAGCAGCCCCCGGGACAGGGGACGTTGGTACACCGGGGAGCTGTTTTTT,CASSPRDRGRWYTGELFF
once,TRBV6-1,TRBJ1-2,.,TGTGCCAGCAGTGAAACACGACCACGGGGCTATGGCTACACCTTC,CASSETRPRGYGYTF
.,TRBV12-3/TRBV12-4,TRBJ1-4,.,TGTGCCAGCAGTAGGGGAGAAAAACTGTTTTTT,CASSRGEKLFF
.,TRBV4-2,TRBJ1-5,.,TGTGCCAGCAGCCCCAAAAGGAGCGGGGGCAATCAGCCCCAGCATTTT,CASSPKRSGGNQPQHF
.,TRBV2,TRBJ1-5,TRBD1,TGTGCCAGCAGGGGGGACAGGGGGAGGGATATAAGCAATCAGCCCCAGCATTTT,CASRGDRGRDISNQPQHF
.,TRBV5-1,TRBJ1-1,TRBD1,TGCGCCAGCAGCATCCGGGACAGCTACACTGAAGCTTTCTTT,CASSIRDSYTEAFF
once,TRBV29-1,TRBJ1-1,.,TGCAGTCACCAAAAGGAGGGGCAGAGCACTGAAGCTTTCTTT,CSHQKEGQSTEAFF
once,TRBV6-5,TRBJ2-7,TRBD1,TGTGCCAGCAGGGACAGGAGCTACGAGCAGTACTTC,CASRDRSYEQYF
.,TRBV30,TRBJ2-5,TRBD1,TGTGCCTGGAGTCCCGGACAGGGGGCATGGTTGCAAGAGACCCAGTACTTC,CAWSPGQGAWLQETQYF
.,TRBV7-2,TRBJ1-2,.,TGTGCCAGCAGCCCGGACATAGACTATGGCTACACCTTC,CASSPDIDYGYTF
.,TRBV5-1,TRBJ2-7,.,TGCGCCAGCAGCTTGGGGACAGTTTCCTACGAGCAGTACTTC,CASSLGTVSYEQYF
.,TRBV7-9,TRBJ2-4,TRBD1,TGTGCCAGCAGTACCGGGGACAGGGGTTCCAAAAACATTCAGTACTTC,CASSTGDRGSKNIQYF
.,TRBV30,TRBJ1-2,TRBD1,TGTGCCTGGAGTCCCCAGACAGGGGCTGGCTACACCTTC,CAWSPQTGAGYTF
.,TRBV7-8,TRBJ2-1,TRBD2,TGTGCCAGCAGCTATCAACGGGGGGGCACAAATGAGCAGTTCTTC,CASSYQRGGTNEQFF
.,TRBV7-8,TRBJ2-7,TRBD2,TGTGCCAGCAGCGCCCCGACGGAGCGGGGCCTCTCCTACGAGCAGTACTTC,CASSAPTERGLSYEQYF
.,TRBV6-2/TRBV6-3,TRBJ1-2,.,TGTGCCAGCAGTTACTTTCCAGTTCTTAACTATGGCTACACCTTC,CASSYFPVLNYGYTF